The 9 T cell receptor beta chains presented below share a single source sample, sequenced in a study of molecular identifiers for immune sequencing clone quantification. One entry per CDR3 protein results from TCRdb running MiXCR on the PCR reads. There are approximately 680,000 distinct CDR3 sequences in the sample; 25% occur only once, and roughly 0.83% lies in the top ten. The sample taken for sequencing was naive CD8+ T cells from blood, with Jurkat cell RNA spiked in. Described subset: FACS-sorted CD8+CD4-CCR7+CD45RA+ naive T cells. The origin of the receptors is a human donor in good health. Some libraries in this study had Jurkat cell RNA spiked in.

This chain connects TRBV20-1 to TRBJ1-1; the D gene is possibly TRBD1 (6 bases). Per the germline V gene, CDR1 is DFQATT and CDR2 is SNEGSKA (reference sequence). CDR3 length: 14 amino acids. Trimming removed 1 base at V and 5 bases at J, with 14 bases between. The CDR3 reads CSARGSRGGTEAFF. CDR3 sequence (DNA): TGCAGTGCTAGAGGGAGCCGAGGGGGGACTGAAGCTTTCTTT.

The rearrangement joins TRBV20-1 to TRBJ1-1, with a weak D call TRBD1 (6 bases). Trimming removed 2 bases at V and 2 bases at J, with 15 bases between. CDR3 length: 15 residues. Germline V CDR1 and CDR2: DFQATT, SNEGSKA (reference sequence). The CDR3 reads CSARRPPGANTEAFF. CDR3 nucleotide sequence: TGCAGTGCTAGACGTCCCCCAGGGGCTAACACTGAAGCTTTCTTT.

In its sample, this clonotype was seen many times. The chain combines TRBV6-2 or TRBV6-3 with TRBJ1-5; D ambiguous. The germline gives CDR1 MNHEY, CDR2 SVGEGT. V gave up 2 bases and J gave up 0 bases, with 5 bases separating them. This CDR3 is 14 amino acids long. The CDR3 region has the DNA TGTGCCAGCAGTTACCTTCATAGCAATCAGCCCCAGCATTTT. It is translated as CASSYLHSNQPQHF.

This clonotype was seen at least ten times. The rearrangement joins TRBV6-6 to TRBJ1-1; TRBD1 matches at 8 bases. The CDR3 is 16 residues long. Germline loops: CDR1 MNHNY, CDR2 SVGAGI (reference sequence). The V gene end was trimmed by 2 bases and the J gene end by 7 bases; junction bases not matched to a gene: 12. CDR3 loop: CASSYPLTGDPFEAFF. In DNA form, the CDR3 reads TGTGCCAGCAGTTACCCCTTGACAGGGGACCCTTTTGAAGCTTTCTTT.

This clonotype has a handful of counts. This chain connects TRBV2 to TRBJ1-5; possible D gene TRBD1, 5 bases. Trimming removed 4 bases from V and 0 bases from J, with 13 bases in between. The CDR3 has 16 amino acids. The V gene's germline CDR1 is SNHLY and CDR2 FYNNEI. DNA for the CDR3: TGTGCCAGCAGTGGGGGACGTCCGTTTAGCAATCAGCCCCAGCATTTT. This sequence encodes CASSGGRPFSNQPQHF. The full variable domain, completed using reference TRBV2 and TRBJ1-5, is EPEVTQTPSHQVTQMGQEVILRCVPISNHLYFYWYRQILGQKVEFLVSFYNNEISEKSEIFDDQFSVERPDGSNFTLKIRSTKLEDSAMYFCASSGGRPFSNQPQHFGDGTRLSIL.

The rearrangement joins TRBV11-3 to TRBJ2-5, with TRBD1 matching over 7 bases. Germline CDR1 SGHNT, CDR2 YENEEA. The CDR3 has 13 residues. V shed 2 bases and J 6 bases; nucleotides not matched to a gene: 3. The CDR3 region is CASSLRQGKTQYF. The CDR3 nucleotides are TGTGCCAGCAGCTTACGACAGGGCAAGACCCAGTACTTC. Drawing the rest from reference TRBV11-3 and TRBJ2-5, the complete variable domain is EAGVVQSPRYKIIEKKQPVAFWCNPISGHNTLYWYLQNLGQGPELLIRYENEEAVDDSQLPKDRFSAERLKGVDSTLKIQPAELGDSAVYLCASSLRQGKTQYFGPGTRLLVL.

A note on this clonotype: Its ends do not fully match the called genes, so a read error is possible. This chain's CDR3 is CTSSLYLHPGELFF. The CDR3 DNA follows: TGTACCAGCAGTCTCTACCTCCACCCCGGGGAGCTGTTTTTT. The chain employs TRBV27 and TRBJ2-2; D remains unclear. CDR1 MNHEY and CDR2 SMNVEV come from the germline V gene (reference sequence). This CDR3 has 14 residues.

V gene TRBV9 combines with J gene TRBJ2-3; 12 bases fit TRBD1. CDR3 length: 17 amino acids. Germline values: CDR1 SGDLS, CDR2 YYNGEE. Trimming cost V 5 bases and J 3 bases; bases outside gene matches: 10. As DNA, the CDR3 is TGTGCCAGCAGTGTTACCGGGACAGGGGGCGCAACAGATACGCAGTATTTT. Translating gives CASSVTGTGGATDTQYF.

Concerning this clonotype: Possible read error: a much larger clone is one base away. The chain couples TRBV27 to TRBJ2-3; TRBD1 aligns across 7 bases. The CDR3 extends over 15 amino acids. The trim removed 8 bases at V and 4 bases at J, leaving 12 bases unmatched. Germline CDR1 and CDR2: MNHEY and SMNVEV (reference sequence). The CDR3 protein is CASGDSQSSPDTQYF. CDR3 coding DNA: TGTGCCAGCGGGGACAGCCAGTCTAGCCCAGATACGCAGTATTTT.